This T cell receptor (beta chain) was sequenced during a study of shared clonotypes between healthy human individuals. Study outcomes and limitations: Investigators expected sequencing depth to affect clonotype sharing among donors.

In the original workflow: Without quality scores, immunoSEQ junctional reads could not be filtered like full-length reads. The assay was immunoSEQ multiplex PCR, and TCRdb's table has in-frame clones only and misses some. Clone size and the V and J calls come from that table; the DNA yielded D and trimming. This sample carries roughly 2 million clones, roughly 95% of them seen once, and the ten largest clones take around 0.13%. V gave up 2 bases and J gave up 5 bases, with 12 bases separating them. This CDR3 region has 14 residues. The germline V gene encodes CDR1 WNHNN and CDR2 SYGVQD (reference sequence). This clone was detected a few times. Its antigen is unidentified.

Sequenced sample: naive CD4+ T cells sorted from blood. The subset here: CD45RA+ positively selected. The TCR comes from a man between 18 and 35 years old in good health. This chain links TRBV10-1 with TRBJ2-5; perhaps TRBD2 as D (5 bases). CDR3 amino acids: CASSENRGWETQYF. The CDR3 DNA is TGCGCCAGCAGTGAGAACCGAGGGTGGGAGACCCAGTACTTC.